This T cell receptor beta chain came from a study of T cell responses to AZD1222 COVID-19 vaccine. The table came from immunoSEQ multiplex PCR; TCRdb's copy has only in-frame clones and leaves some out. The data hold 150,000 to 200,000 clones, with about 91% observed a single time. Overall study findings and caveats: Among AZD1222 vaccinees, only 6 or 7 were seropositive at baseline. After two AZD1222 doses, spike-specific TCR breadth and depth rose versus day 0.

For this clone: Its antigen remains unidentified.

This sequence originates from an adult who received the AZD1222 COVID-19 vaccine. The specimen comprised peripheral blood, sampled 28 days after the second AZD1222 dose.

Here the CDR3 reads CASSHPSYKGPEAFF. The CDR3 DNA reads TGTGCCAGCAGCCATCCCAGTTATAAGGGCCCAGAAGCTTTCTTT. The chain carries TRBV3-1 (or the pseudogene TRBV3-2) and TRBJ1-1; D not resolved. The CDR3 consists of 15 residues. V was trimmed by 3 bases and J by 8 bases, leaving 19 bases between them. CDR1 is LGHDT and CDR2 is YNNKEL in the germline V gene (reference sequence).